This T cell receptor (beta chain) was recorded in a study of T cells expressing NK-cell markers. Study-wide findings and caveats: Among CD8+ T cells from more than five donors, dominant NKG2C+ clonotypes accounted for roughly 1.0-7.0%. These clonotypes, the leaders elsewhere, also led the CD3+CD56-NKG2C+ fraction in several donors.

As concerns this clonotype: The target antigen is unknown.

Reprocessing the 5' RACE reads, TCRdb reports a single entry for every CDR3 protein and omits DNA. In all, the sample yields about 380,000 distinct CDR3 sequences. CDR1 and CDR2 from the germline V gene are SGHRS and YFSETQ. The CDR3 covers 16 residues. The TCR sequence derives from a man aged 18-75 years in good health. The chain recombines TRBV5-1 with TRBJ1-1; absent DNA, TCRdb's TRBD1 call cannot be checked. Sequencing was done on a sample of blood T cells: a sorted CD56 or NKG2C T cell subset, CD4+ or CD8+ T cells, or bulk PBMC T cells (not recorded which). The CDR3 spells CASSLSRQQGNTEAFF.